This TCR beta chain was observed in a study of identifying expanded T cells in peripheral blood. Regarding the study as a whole: Approximately two-week clone count variance significantly increased as total template count grew. Approximately 1.1 clones differed between technical replicates, versus around 15 and 18 over time.

Assay: immunoSEQ multiplex PCR; the TCRdb copy retains only in-frame clones and omits some. Of around 91,000 clones listed, about nine tenths are singletons. Collection occurred without any documented infections or immune events in donors. In regard to this clone: Its antigen is not known.

The CDR3 loop spans 14 amino acids. Per germline, CDR1 SGHDT and CDR2 YYEEEE. Trimming shortened V by 0 bases and J by 0 bases, and 5 bases separated the two germline ends. The source of this sequence is a person aged 18 to 69 in good health. What was sequenced was blood. This chain links TRBV5-6 with TRBJ2-3; no clear D. CDR3 region: CASSLGGSTDTQYF. CDR3 bases: TGTGCCAGCAGCTTGGGGGGAAGCACAGATACGCAGTATTTT.